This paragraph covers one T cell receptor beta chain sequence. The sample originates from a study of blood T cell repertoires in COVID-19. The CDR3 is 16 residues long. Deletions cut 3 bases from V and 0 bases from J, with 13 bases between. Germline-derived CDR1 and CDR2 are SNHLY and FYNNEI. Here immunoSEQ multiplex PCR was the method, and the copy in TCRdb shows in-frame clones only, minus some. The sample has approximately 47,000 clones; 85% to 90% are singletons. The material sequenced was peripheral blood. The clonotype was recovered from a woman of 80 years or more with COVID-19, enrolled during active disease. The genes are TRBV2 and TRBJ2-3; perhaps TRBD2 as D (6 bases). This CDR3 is CASSDRELGSTDTQYF. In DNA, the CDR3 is TGTGCCAGCAGTGATCGGGAGCTCGGGAGCACAGATACGCAGTATTTT. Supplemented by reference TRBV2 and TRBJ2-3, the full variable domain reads EPEVTQTPSHQVTQMGQEVILRCVPISNHLYFYWYRQILGQKVEFLVSFYNNEISEKSEIFDDQFSVERPDGSNFTLKIRSTKLEDSAMYFCASSDRELGSTDTQYFGPGTRLTVL.